The sequence of this T cell receptor beta chain was determined in a study of blood T cell repertoires in COVID-19. Study details: From the United States, Italy and Spain came samples of acute and convalescent COVID-19.

As originally analysed: For nucleated cells, counts were estimated from reference gene primer amplification. Clones were sequenced by immunoSEQ multiplex PCR, and TCRdb holds only the in-frame ones, with some missing. V and J calls plus clone size are reproduced from that table; the DNA served to infer D and trimming. Seen here are about 85,000 clones, about 83% observed once, and the top ten hold about 5.3%. Trimming cost V 0 bases and J 0 bases, with 10 bases left between them. The length of the CDR3 is 16 residues. Germline CDR1 is SGDLS and CDR2 is YYNGEE. The V and J genes are TRBV9 and TRBJ1-3; D not resolved. The sequence derives from a man between 60 and 75 years old with acute or convalescent COVID-19. Sequenced sample: peripheral blood. The CDR3 DNA reads TGTGCCAGCAGCGTAGAGGCAGGCCGCTCTGGAAACACCATATATTTT. Amino acids: CASSVEAGRSGNTIYF.